These 10 T cell receptor beta chains originate from one sample sequenced in a study of blood T cell repertoires in COVID-19. Clones were sequenced by immunoSEQ multiplex PCR, and TCRdb holds only the in-frame ones, with some missing. The sample shows 130,000 to 150,000 clones, around 83% of them seen only once. The sample consisted of peripheral blood. Receptors originate from a man aged 55-75 years with active or convalescent COVID-19.

This rearrangement joins TRBV7-2 to TRBJ2-1, with a tentative D call TRBD1 (7 bases). Germline CDR1 reads SGHTA; CDR2 reads FQGNSA. V lost 4 bases and J lost 12, with 25 bases in between. This CDR3 contains 16 residues. CDR3 loop: CASSSPGAGGLFGQFF. The CDR3, as DNA: TGTGCCAGCAGCTCCCCCGGGGCAGGGGGACTTTTCGGGCAGTTCTTC.

V is TRBV7-8 and J is TRBJ1-5, with 9 positions matching TRBD1. CDR3 size: 15 residues. V lost 3 bases, J lost 7 bases, and 7 bases stayed unmatched. The germline CDR1 and CDR2 sequences are SGHVS and FQNEAQ. The CDR3 reads CASSLGQGFRQPQHF. The CDR3, as DNA: TGTGCCAGCAGCTTGGGACAGGGATTTAGACAGCCCCAGCATTTT.

The chain couples TRBV6-4 to TRBJ2-7; 8 bases line up with TRBD2. The trim removed 5 bases at V and 6 bases at J, leaving 12 bases unmatched. The germline V gene has CDR1 MRHNA and CDR2 SNTAGT. This CDR3 spans 15 amino acids. CDR3 sequence reads: CASSRRPAGGGEQYF. DNA for the CDR3: TGTGCCAGCAGTCGTAGGCCCGCGGGGGGTGGCGAGCAGTACTTC.

The gene calls are TRBV6-2 or TRBV6-3 and TRBJ2-1, with 11 bases identical to TRBD2. Per the germline V gene, CDR1 is MNHEY and CDR2 is SVGEGT. The CDR3 consists of 21 residues. V shed 6 bases and J 2 bases; nucleotides not matched to a gene: 21. The CDR3: CASSPLAGGPRALLPYNEQFF. In DNA form, the CDR3 reads TGTGCCAGCAGCCCTCTAGCGGGAGGCCCGAGAGCCCTATTACCCTACAATGAGCAGTTCTTC.

This clone was detected only once. CDR3 DNA sequence: TGTGCCAGCAGTTTCTACGAGGGCCGAGGCACTGAAGCTTTCTTT. Amino acids: CASSFYEGRGTEAFF. The V gene is TRBV28, the J gene TRBJ1-1, with no clear D. Per the germline V gene, CDR1 is MDHEN and CDR2 is SYDVKM. V was clipped by 3 bases and J by 4 bases, with 15 bases between them. This CDR3 is 15 amino acids long. The entire variable domain, with the rest obtained from reference TRBV28 and TRBJ1-1, is as follows: DVKVTQSSRYLVKRTGEKVFLECVQDMDHENMFWYRQDPGLGLRLIYFSYDVKMKEKGDIPEGYSVSREKKERFSLILESASTNQTSMYLCASSFYEGRGTEAFFGQGTRLTVV.

This clone was recorded many times. This sequence joins TRBV18 and TRBJ2-1; TRBD2 might be the D (6 bases). The germline V and J ends were trimmed by 4 bases and 5 bases, with 12 bases remaining between them. The V gene's germline CDR1 is KGHSH and CDR2 LQKENI. The CDR3 has 14 amino acids. CDR3 region: CASSHGGTHNEQFF. DNA for the CDR3: TGTGCCAGCTCACACGGGGGAACCCACAATGAGCAGTTCTTC.

The chain employs TRBV13 and TRBJ2-7, with D tentatively TRBD1 (6 bases). Germline CDR1 is PRHDT and CDR2 is FYEKMQ (reference sequence). The CDR3 is 13 residues long. The germline V and J ends were trimmed by 4 bases and 5 bases, with 12 bases remaining between them. The CDR3 bases are TGTGCCAGCAGCTCTCCAGGGGACAACGAGCAGTACGTC. Translation: CASSSPGDNEQYV.

The J gene is TRBJ1-2, the V gene TRBV7-2; 10 nucleotides match TRBD1. The CDR3 contains 15 residues. Germline values: CDR1 SGHTA, CDR2 FQGNSA. V shed 7 bases and J 7 bases; nucleotides not matched to a gene: 12. The CDR3 region has the DNA TGTGCCAGCAACCCGGGACAGGGGCAGAGATCTGGCTACACCTTC. Translated: CASNPGQGQRSGYTF.

The chain joins TRBV28 to TRBJ1-2; tentative D call: TRBD1 (6 bases). CDR3 length: 15 amino acids. Germline assignment: CDR1 MDHEN and CDR2 SYDVKM. Trimming removed 7 bases from V and 3 bases from J, with 18 bases in between. For the CDR3, the DNA is TGTGCCAGCACCAGGGGCAGGGCGGGGGACTATGGCTACACCTTC. Protein sequence: CASTRGRAGDYGYTF.

The chain has TRBV6-2 or TRBV6-3 and TRBJ1-1; 7 bases fit TRBD1. The CDR3 is made up of 15 amino acids. CDR1 is MNHEY and CDR2 is SVGEGT in the germline V gene. The V segment lost 5 bases and the J segment 10 bases; nucleotides outside the gene matches: 16. This chain's CDR3 is CASSNEGWTGRGAFF. CDR3 nucleotides: TGTGCCAGCAGTAACGAGGGTTGGACAGGACGGGGAGCTTTCTTT.